The 20 T cell receptor beta chains presented below share a single source sample, sequenced in a study of vaccination effects on CD4 cells after COVID-19. Viral peptide pools were used in the ViraFEST assay to expand antigen-specific CD4+ T cells, and sequencing came afterward. Between days 9 and 11 of culture, CD4+ T cells were separated out. All vaccine recipients tested negative for nucleocapsid antibodies and had never contracted SARS-CoV-2 infection. No antigen has been assigned to these receptors. Profiling relied on immunoSEQ multiplex PCR, and the TCRdb table lists in-frame clones only, not all of them. The repertoire holds tens of thousands of clones, with 79% as singletons. The specimen comprised CD4+ T cells from PBMCs cultured with HCoV-OC43 spike peptides, sampled before COVID-19 vaccination. Subset here: HCoV-OC43 spike overlapping peptide pool stimulation. These receptors were obtained from a human donor who received a COVID-19 vaccine.

This rearrangement joins TRBV6-2 or TRBV6-3 to TRBJ1-5; D uncertain. Germline lookup yields CDR1 MNHEY and CDR2 SVGEGT. This CDR3 has 13 residues. Trimming cost V 2 bases and J 7 bases, with 9 bases left between them. CDR3: CASSYVGSQPQHF. The CDR3 region has the DNA TGTGCCAGCAGTTACGTGGGAAGCCAGCCCCAGCATTTT.

The chain recombines TRBV15 with TRBJ2-3; TRBD2 aligns across 9 bases. V shed 7 bases and J 3 bases; nucleotides not matched to a gene: 2. Germline-derived CDR1 and CDR2 are LNHNV and YYDKDF (reference sequence). The CDR3 is 13 amino acids. In DNA form, the CDR3 reads TGTGCCACCATGGCGGGGGGGACAGATACGCAGTATTTT. Translated: CATMAGGTDTQYF.

CDR3 nucleotides: TGCGCCAGCTGTTTTGGGACAGGGGAAGAGACCCAGTACTTC. Protein sequence: CASCFGTGEETQYF. The chain recombines TRBV5-1 with TRBJ2-5; the match to TRBD1 covers 10 bases. The CDR3 is 14 amino acids. Trimming removed 7 bases from V and 3 bases from J; junction bases left unmatched: 6. Germline V lookup: CDR1 SGHRS, CDR2 YFSETQ.

The genes are TRBV5-5 and TRBJ1-2; D is unresolved. Trimming shortened V by 1 base and J by 1 base, and 5 bases separated the two germline ends. Germline V lookup: CDR1 SGHKS, CDR2 YYEKEE (reference sequence). This CDR3 region has 13 residues. The CDR3 coding sequence is TGTGCCAGCAGCTTGCAGGTTAACTATGGCTACACCTTC. The encoded protein is CASSLQVNYGYTF.

DNA of the CDR3: TGTGCCTGGAGTGGCCGGGGAGGGAGGGACACTGAAGCTTTCTTT. It is translated as CAWSGRGGRDTEAFF. The chain links TRBV30 to TRBJ1-1; D remains ambiguous. The CDR3 length is 15 residues. Trimming took off 1 base at V and 3 bases at J, with 15 bases between the two ends. Germline CDR1 and CDR2: GTSNPN and SVGIG (reference sequence).

This clone was picked up a small number of times. This chain joins TRBV18 and TRBJ1-1; D not resolved. CDR1 is KGHSH and CDR2 is LQKENI in the germline V gene. The CDR3 loop spans 16 amino acids. The V end was cut by 3 bases, the J end by 1 base, with 15 bases between. CDR3 protein: CASSPRVNSENTEAFF. The CDR3, as DNA: TGTGCCAGCTCACCTCGTGTTAACTCCGAGAACACTGAAGCTTTCTTT. The full variable domain, in which reference TRBV18 and TRBJ1-1 provide the parts outside the CDR3, is NAGVMQNPRHLVRRRGQEARLRCSPMKGHSHVYWYRQLPEEGLKFMVYLQKENIIDESGMPKERFSAEFPKEGPSILRIQQVVRGDSAAYFCASSPRVNSENTEAFFGQGTRLTVV.

The chain links TRBV20-1 to TRBJ1-6, with 7 bases that match TRBD1. Germline V gives CDR1 DFQATT, CDR2 SNEGSKA (reference sequence). The CDR3 is 11 residues long. J was trimmed by 14 bases and V by 3 bases; bases with no gene match: 4. In DNA form, the CDR3 reads TGCAGTGCTAGGACAGGGTTTACCCTCCACTTT. Amino acids: CSARTGFTLHF.

The chain has TRBV4-3 and TRBJ2-7; tentatively, D is TRBD2 (6 bases). The V end was cut by 4 bases, the J end by 7 bases, with 17 bases between. This CDR3 is built from 14 residues. Germline V gene data show CDR1 as LGHNA and CDR2 as YSLEER. CDR3 region: CASSPSLEGREQYV. The DNA for the CDR3 is TGCGCCAGCAGCCCTTCTCTGGAGGGGAGAGAGCAGTACGTC.

The chain carries TRBV10-1 and TRBJ1-5, with D unresolved. Germline CDR1 and CDR2: WNHNN and SYGVQD (reference sequence). The V end lost 3 bases, the J end lost 6 bases, and 6 bases lay between the germline ends. This CDR3 comprises 12 residues. The CDR3 region is CASSDGGQPQHF. The DNA for the CDR3 is TGCGCCAGCAGTGACGGCGGTCAGCCCCAGCATTTT.

The chain links TRBV7-2 to TRBJ1-6; D possibly corresponds to TRBD1 (5 bases). Per the germline V gene, CDR1 is SGHTA and CDR2 is FQGNSA. Trimming took 3 bases from V and 7 from J, leaving 10 bases between them. The CDR3 consists of 14 residues. Written as DNA, the CDR3 is TGTGCCAGCAGCTTGGGACTACAAAATTCACCCCTCCACTTT. It encodes CASSLGLQNSPLHF.

The J gene is TRBJ2-6, the V gene TRBV20-1; D not certain. Germline values: CDR1 DFQATT, CDR2 SNEGSKA (reference sequence). This CDR3 contains 15 residues. Trimming took off 3 bases at V and 0 bases at J, with 9 bases between the two ends. The CDR3 is CSASGRFSGANVLTF. The CDR3 DNA follows: TGCAGTGCTAGTGGGCGTTTCTCTGGGGCCAACGTCCTGACTTTC.

This chain uses TRBV5-5 with TRBJ2-5; a weak D match, TRBD2 (6 bases). This CDR3 has 14 amino acids. CDR1 is SGHKS and CDR2 is YYEKEE in the germline V gene (reference sequence). V lost 2 bases and J lost 2, with 10 bases in between. CDR3 protein: CASSFGGVQETQYF. The CDR3 DNA sequence: TGTGCCAGCAGCTTCGGAGGGGTACAAGAGACCCAGTACTTC. Together with reference TRBV5-5 and TRBJ2-5, the CDR3 gives the full variable domain: DAGVTQSPTHLIKTRGQQVTLRCSPISGHKSVSWYQQVLGQGPQFIFQYYEKEERGRGNFPDRFSARQFPNYSSELNVNALLLGDSALYLCASSFGGVQETQYFGPGTRLLVL.

The chain carries TRBV7-9 and TRBJ1-1; D call uncertain. V was shortened by 2 bases and J by 4 bases, with 5 bases between the two germline ends. CDR3 length equals 12 residues. The V gene's germline CDR1 is SEHNR and CDR2 FQNEAQ (reference sequence). The CDR3 sequence: CASSLWSTEAFF. DNA of the CDR3: TGTGCCAGCAGCTTATGGTCCACTGAAGCTTTCTTT.

The genes are TRBV3-1 (or the pseudogene TRBV3-2) and TRBJ2-7; 7 bases match TRBD1. This CDR3 contains 18 residues. Trimming took 4 bases from V and 0 from J; bases not matched to a gene: 15. From germline, CDR1 is LGHDT and CDR2 YNNKEL (reference sequence). The CDR3 DNA follows: TGTGCCAGCAGCCGAAAGCGCCTGAGACAGGGCCGCTCCTACGAGCAGTACGTC. Translating it yields CASSRKRLRQGRSYEQYV.

This clone was counted a single time. The genes are TRBV5-1 and TRBJ2-3; D call uncertain. The V gene's germline CDR1 is SGHRS and CDR2 YFSETQ. V shed 0 bases and J shed 3 bases, with 11 bases lying between them. The CDR3 covers 15 residues. CDR3 DNA sequence: TGCGCCAGCAGCTTGGGTGTCGGTAAAACAGATACGCAGTATTTT. It codes for CASSLGVGKTDTQYF.

The chain joins TRBV7-8 to TRBJ1-6; perhaps TRBD1 as D (6 bases). The CDR3 runs 14 residues. Trimming pared 10 bases from V and 1 base from J, leaving 11 bases between. The germline V gene encodes CDR1 SGHVS and CDR2 FQNEAQ. The CDR3 DNA is TGTGCCACCCGGGGGCAATCCTATAATTCACCCCTCCACTTT. Translation gives CATRGQSYNSPLHF.

The chain combines TRBV21-1 with TRBJ1-5; the DNA was not used to check the table's D call, TRBD1. TRBV21-1 is a recognized pseudogene. The CDR3 is made up of 16 amino acids. In DNA, the CDR3 is TGTGCCAGCAGGCAATATGGGGCCTGCTTCAATCAGCCCCAGCATTTT. Translating gives CASRQYGACFNQPQHF.

The chain has TRBV6-5 and TRBJ2-3; no reliable D call. V was shortened by 2 bases and J by 0 bases, with 3 bases between the two germline ends. CDR3 length: 13 amino acids. Looked up from germline, CDR1 is MNHEY and CDR2 is SVGAGI. CDR3 DNA sequence: TGTGCCAGCAGTTACAGCAGCACAGATACGCAGTATTTT. Protein sequence: CASSYSSTDTQYF.

This chain connects TRBV24-1 to TRBJ2-3; 9 bases map to TRBD1. V was clipped by 5 bases and J by 2 bases; unmatched bases: 13. The CDR3 spans 18 residues. Germline V gene data show CDR1 as KGHDR and CDR2 as SFDVKD. The CDR3 DNA follows: TGTGCCACCAGTGGAGGGGAAACAGGGGGCTATAACACAGATACGCAGTATTTT. Translating it yields CATSGGETGGYNTDTQYF.

This chain's CDR3 is CASSRTGTGVGETQYF. The CDR3 DNA reads as TGCGCCAGCAGCCGGACCGGGACAGGGGTCGGGGAGACCCAGTACTTC. This chain uses TRBV5-1 with TRBJ2-5; 10 nucleotides agree with TRBD1. Germline CDR1 and CDR2: SGHRS and YFSETQ. After removal of 4 bases from V and 5 bases from J, the junction contained 11 bases not matched to a gene. This CDR3 has 16 amino acids.